This T cell receptor (beta chain) was recovered during a study of vaccination effects on CD4 cells after COVID-19. A word on this clone: Its antigen is unknown.

The ViraFEST assay expanded antigen-specific CD4+ T cells with viral peptide pools before sequencing. Isolating CD4+ T cells followed less than 11 days of culture. The individual was infected with SARS-CoV-2 between March and December 2020, as confirmed by PCR. Wells containing approximately 2 million PBMC each were cultured with around 9.1 IU/ml IL-2 and approximately 10 ug/ml peptides. TCRdb's copy holds only in-frame clones and misses some; the assay was immunoSEQ multiplex PCR. This table has under 25,000 clones, approximately 81% appearing once. Study conclusions and caveats: The study dataset contains few convalescent patients and includes no early post-infection timepoints.

Germline loops: CDR1 SNHLY, CDR2 FYNNEI. CDR3 length: 12 residues. The V end lost 11 bases, the J end lost 3 bases, and 13 bases lay between the germline ends. V gene TRBV2 combines with J gene TRBJ2-5, with D perhaps matching TRBD1 or TRBD2 (5 bases each). The sequences come from CD4+ T cells from PBMCs cultured with SARS-CoV-2 spike peptides, collected before COVID-19 vaccination. The sequence came from a human donor who had a prior SARS-CoV-2 infection. Written as DNA, the CDR3 is TGTGCCGGGACCTACTACGAAGAGACCCAGTACTTC. Translation gives CAGTYYEETQYF.